This T cell receptor (beta chain) was recorded in a study of glioma-infiltrating T cells after dendritic cell vaccination. Whole-study findings and limits: The cohort had few patients with full blood and tumor sets.

The length of the CDR3 is 13 residues. Germline loops: CDR1 MNHNS, CDR2 SASEGT. V trimming: 2 bases; J trimming: 13 bases; junction bases outside the gene matches: 3. As regards this clone: Antigen: not known.

The PCR used 60 V beta and 13 J beta primers. Data came from immunoSEQ multiplex PCR; TCRdb stores just in-frame clones and leaves some out. The sample lists about 87,000 clones, roughly 90% occurring once. Sequences were derived from blood, sampled before dendritic cell vaccination. The sequence derives from a human donor with glioblastoma. The chain recombines TRBV6-1 with TRBJ1-6; 9 bases agree with TRBD1. CDR3 coding DNA: TGTGCCAGCAGTGAAACAGGGGGCGATCCCCTCCACTTT. This encodes CASSETGGDPLHF.